This T cell receptor (beta chain) stems from a study of persistence of HIV-infected CD4 T cells. Across the whole study: Isolated cells were CMV- and HIV-1 Gag-responding CD4+ T cells. Study results and caveats: Bulk TCR data could not be restricted to HIV-1-infected CMV-responding cells. Proviral oligoclonality tracked with TCR oligoclonality within the same sorted cells.

The immunoSEQ assay was version 4, run in survey mode. Sequencing was performed with immunoSEQ multiplex PCR; in TCRdb, only in-frame clones are kept and a portion is missing. The repertoire holds more than 25,000 clones, with more than 75% as singletons. CDR1 SGHNT and CDR2 YYREEE come from the germline V gene (reference sequence). V lost 3 bases, J lost 5 bases, and 8 bases stayed unmatched. CDR3 size: 14 residues. With regard to this clone: The antigen remains undetermined.

Cells were stimulated with CMV-infected fibroblast lysates at approximately 10 ug/mL. CD40L-negative CD69-negative CD45RO-high memory CD4+ T cells were sorted as populations depleted of antigen-responding cells. CD8+ T cells were removed from PBMCs prior to stimulation. This TCR was sampled from an adult woman with HIV who was CMV-seropositive. The V gene is TRBV5-4, the J gene TRBJ2-7; 7 bases line up with TRBD2. The material sequenced was CD4+ T cells sorted from PBMCs after roughly 17-hour stimulation, taken from a patient who received antiretroviral therapy. The CDR3 nucleotides are TGTGCCAGCAGCTCCGGACTAGTAACCCACGAGCAGTACTTC. Its translation is CASSSGLVTHEQYF.